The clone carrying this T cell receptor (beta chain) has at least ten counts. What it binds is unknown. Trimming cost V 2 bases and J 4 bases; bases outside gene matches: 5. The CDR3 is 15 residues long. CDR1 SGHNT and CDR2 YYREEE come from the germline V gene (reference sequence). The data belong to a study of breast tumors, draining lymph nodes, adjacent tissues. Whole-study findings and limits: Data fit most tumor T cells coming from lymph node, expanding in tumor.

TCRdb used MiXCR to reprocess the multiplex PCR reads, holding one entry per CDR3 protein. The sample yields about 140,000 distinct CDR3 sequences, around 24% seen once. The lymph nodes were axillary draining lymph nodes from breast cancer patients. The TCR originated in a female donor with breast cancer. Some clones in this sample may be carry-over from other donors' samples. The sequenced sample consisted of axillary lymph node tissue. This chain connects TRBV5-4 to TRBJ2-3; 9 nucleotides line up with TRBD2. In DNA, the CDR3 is TGTGCCAGCAGCTTTGGAGCGGGAGGTCCAGATACGCAGTATTTT. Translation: CASSFGAGGPDTQYF.